The 22 T cell receptor beta chains reported below all come from one sample, sequenced in a study of T cells in Graves' hyperthyroidism and ophthalmopathy. Using RNA transcripts as the source, TCR beta CDR3 regions were amplified. TCR CDR3 underwent first-round RT-PCR with the HTBI primer set. TCRdb recomputed calls from the multiplex PCR reads with MiXCR, one row per CDR3 protein. The sample records about 300,000 distinct CDR3 sequences, 13% being singletons. The sequencing input was blood. Receptors originate from a woman in her 30s with Graves' hyperthyroidism that later progressed to Graves' ophthalmopathy.

In its sample, this clonotype was seen many times. The CDR3 reads CASSSYRGQGSYEQYF. CDR3 DNA: TGTGCCAGCAGCTCCTACCGGGGACAGGGCTCCTACGAGCAGTACTTC. The V call is TRBV11-2, the J call TRBJ2-7; 9 positions agree with TRBD1. The CDR3 covers 16 residues. V was pared by 4 bases and J by 0 bases, with 7 bases of the junction left unmatched. Looked up from germline, CDR1 is SGHAT and CDR2 is FQNNGV.

The J gene is TRBJ2-7, the V gene TRBV11-2, with TRBD2 matching over 7 bases. The CDR3 length is 16 residues. With 3 bases clipped from V and 3 bases from J, the junction kept 11 bases outside the gene matches. Looked up from germline, CDR1 is SGHAT and CDR2 is FQNNGV. The CDR3 here is CASSLPLRGRGYEQYF. CDR3 DNA: TGTGCCAGCAGCTTGCCCTTACGCGGGAGAGGCTACGAGCAGTACTTC.

This clonotype was counted at least ten times. The chain combines TRBV30 with TRBJ1-2; the match to TRBD1 covers 7 bases. The CDR3 sequence is 15 residues long. The V gene end was trimmed by 2 bases and the J gene end by 7 bases; junction bases not matched to a gene: 13. CDR1 and CDR2 from the germline V gene are GTSNPN and SVGIG (reference sequence). The CDR3 region has the DNA TGTGCCTGGAGTCTCCTTGGACAGGACTTGTTTGGCTACACCTTC. It yields the protein CAWSLLGQDLFGYTF.

This clonotype came up a few times. This rearrangement joins TRBV20-1 to TRBJ2-3; maybe TRBD2 (5 bases). The CDR3 totals 15 residues. Deletions cut 3 bases from V and 1 base from J, with 14 bases between. CDR1 and CDR2 (germline): DFQATT, SNEGSKA (reference sequence). The CDR3 reads CSASRGLVGTDTQYF. Written as DNA, the CDR3 is TGCAGTGCTAGCCGTGGACTCGTCGGCACAGATACGCAGTATTTT.

A remark on this clonotype: This could be a read error, since a much larger clone is one nucleotide away. This chain joins TRBV7-9 and TRBJ1-2; D gene ambiguous. Per germline, CDR1 SEHNR and CDR2 FQNEAQ (reference sequence). The length of the CDR3 is 12 residues. The CDR3 DNA reads as TGTGCCAGCAGCTTGAATACCTATGGCAACACCTTC. This codes for CASSLNTYGNTF.

This clonotype has ten or more counts. The V and J genes are TRBV10-3 and TRBJ1-1; D is ambiguous. V was trimmed by 3 bases and J by 1 base, leaving 6 bases between them. The germline V gene encodes CDR1 ENHRY and CDR2 SYGVKD. CDR3 length: 13 amino acids. The CDR3 bases are TGTGCCATCAGTGAAGAGGGGAACACTGAAGCTTTCTTT. Amino acid sequence: CAISEEGNTEAFF.

CDR3 loop: CAPQAGVGFVGRETQYF. The CDR3 coding sequence is TGTGCCCCCCAAGCGGGAGTTGGCTTTGTGGGTAGAGAGACCCAGTACTTC. The chain is built from TRBV24-1 and TRBJ2-5; 8 bases are shared with TRBD2. Germline V gives CDR1 KGHDR, CDR2 SFDVKD. This CDR3 region has 17 residues. With V trimmed by 12 bases and J by 4 bases, 21 bases remained unmatched.

There are many counts of this clonotype. This chain joins TRBV6-5 and TRBJ2-5; tentatively, D is TRBD1 or TRBD2 (6 bases each). The V gene's germline CDR1 is MNHEY and CDR2 SVGAGI. The CDR3 consists of 14 residues. Trimming removed 2 bases from V and 5 bases from J, with 12 bases in between. The CDR3 loop is CASSYGGGRETQYF. CDR3 coding DNA: TGTGCCAGCAGTTACGGAGGGGGACGTGAGACCCAGTACTTC.

This clonotype was recorded at least ten times. This chain joins TRBV3-1 and TRBJ2-2; 7 nucleotides match TRBD2. The CDR3 consists of 16 residues. Germline assignment: CDR1 LGHDT and CDR2 YNNKEL (reference sequence). J was trimmed by 5 bases and V by 1 base; bases with no gene match: 7. The CDR3 nucleotides read TGTGCCAGCAGCCAAGTGGCGGGAGCTCGGACCGGGGAGCTGTTTTTT. This codes for CASSQVAGARTGELFF.

Only a few counts were recorded for this clonotype. The chain links TRBV6-2 or TRBV6-3 to TRBJ1-2; 7 nucleotides line up with TRBD1. Per the germline V gene, CDR1 is MNHEY and CDR2 is SVGEGT. Trimming took 6 bases from V and 4 from J; bases not matched to a gene: 8. The length of the CDR3 is 14 residues. The CDR3 region has the DNA TGTGCCAGCAGCCCCCCAGGGGGTAGCTATGGCTACACCTTC. Encoded protein: CASSPPGGSYGYTF.

This clonotype was picked up many times. The rearrangement uses TRBV12-3 or TRBV12-4 and TRBJ2-1, with TRBD2 matching over 11 bases. V shed 6 bases and J 7 bases; nucleotides not matched to a gene: 8. The CDR3 spans 15 residues. The CDR3 coding sequence is TGTGCCAGCAGCAAACTAGCGGGAGTACCTAATGAGCAGTTCTTC. It yields the protein CASSKLAGVPNEQFF.

This clonotype was counted at least ten times. The rearrangement links TRBV29-1 to TRBJ2-7; TRBD2 agrees at 12 bases. The germline V gene encodes CDR1 SQVTM and CDR2 ANQGSEA. The J segment lost 0 bases and the V segment lost 6 bases, leaving 9 bases of the junction unmatched. The CDR3 totals 16 residues. The CDR3 DNA follows: TGCAGCGTGGAACCGGGACTAGCGGGCGTCTCCTACGAGCAGTACTTC. Protein product: CSVEPGLAGVSYEQYF.

This clonotype was recorded at least ten times. The chain couples TRBV27 to TRBJ2-5; the D is unclear. Trimming cost V 5 bases and J 5 bases, with 18 bases left between them. The CDR3 extends over 15 amino acids. In germline, CDR1 is MNHEY, CDR2 SMNVEV (reference sequence). DNA for the CDR3: TGTGCCAGCAGTCTCCAAGAGGCCGGGCGGGAGACCCAGTACTTC. It is translated as CASSLQEAGRETQYF.

With regard to this clonotype: A much larger clone is a single base away; this may be a read error. The chain combines TRBV24-1 with TRBJ1-1, with D possibly being TRBD1 (6 bases). V lost 4 bases and J lost 3, with 14 bases in between. Germline CDR1 and CDR2: KGHDR and SFDVKD. This CDR3 region has 15 residues. The CDR3 spells CATSDSGRGDTEAFF. Here the CDR3 DNA reads TGTGCCACCAGTGACAGCGGGAGGGGGGACACTGAAGCTTTCTTT.

Ten or more counts support this clonotype. This chain connects TRBV30 to TRBJ2-7, with D uncertain. With 8 bases removed from V and 4 bases from J, the gap between germline ends came to 18 bases. In germline, CDR1 is GTSNPN, CDR2 SVGIG (reference sequence). This CDR3 is 13 amino acids long. CDR3: CALRRRAPYEQYF. CDR3 coding DNA: TGTGCCCTTAGAAGGCGCGCGCCTTACGAGCAGTACTTC.

This clonotype occurred many times. This chain links TRBV12-3 or TRBV12-4 with TRBJ2-7; TRBD2 matches 11 bases. The CDR3 loop spans 14 amino acids. J gave up 6 bases and V 6 bases, and 7 bases lay outside the gene matches. The CDR3 region is CASSPLAGESEQYF. CDR3 in DNA: TGTGCCAGCAGCCCACTAGCGGGAGAGAGCGAGCAGTACTTC.

The V gene is TRBV19, the J gene TRBJ2-6; D may be TRBD1 or TRBD2 (5 bases each). There are 16 residues in the CDR3. The V gene lost 3 bases and the J gene lost 0 bases, with 9 bases spanning the gap. Per the germline V gene, CDR1 is LNHDA and CDR2 is SQIVND (reference sequence). The CDR3 bases are TGTGCCAGTAGTATTTCCGGGACCTCTGGGGCCAACGTCCTGACTTTC. This sequence encodes CASSISGTSGANVLTF. Full variable domain (remainder filled in from reference TRBV19 and TRBJ2-6): DGGITQSPKYLFRKEGQNVTLSCEQNLNHDAMYWYRQDPGQGLRLIYYSQIVNDFQKGDIAEGYSVSREKKESFPLTVTSAQKNPTAFYLCASSISGTSGANVLTFGAGSRLTVL.

This clonotype showed up many times. Just one base apart from a much larger clone, this may be a read error. This sequence joins TRBV7-2 and TRBJ2-7; no clear D gene. This CDR3 is 11 amino acids long. CDR1 is SGHTA, CDR2 FQGNSA, per germline. V lost 1 base, J lost 6 bases, and 4 bases lay in between. The CDR3 DNA reads TGTGCCAGCAGCTTAGGGGCCGAGCAGTACTTC. Translated, it gives CASSLGAEQYF.

With respect to this clonotype: The junction departs from germline at one end; a sequencing error may be responsible. The CDR3 reads CASSSVGRVADRPWLDF. In nucleotides, the CDR3 is TGTGCCAGCAGCTCCGTGGGTCGGGTTGCCGACCGCCCTTGGTTAGACTTC. The J gene is TRBJ2-5, the V gene TRBV7-9; no firm D call. The CDR3 is made up of 17 amino acids. Germline V gene data show CDR1 as SEHNR and CDR2 as FQNEAQ (reference sequence).

This clonotype was seen ten or more times. This chain joins TRBV28 and TRBJ1-3; D is uncertain. This CDR3 comprises 14 residues. Germline V gene lookup returns CDR1 MDHEN and CDR2 SYDVKM. V was trimmed by 7 bases and J by 0 bases, leaving 10 bases between them. The CDR3 sequence: CASTSAPSGNTIYF. The CDR3, as DNA: TGTGCCAGCACCTCAGCCCCCTCTGGAAACACCATATATTTT.

This clonotype was seen at least ten times. This chain links TRBV6-6 with TRBJ2-5; TRBD1 or TRBD2 may be the D gene (6 bases each). Germline CDR1 is MNHNY and CDR2 is SVGAGI (reference sequence). The CDR3 is made up of 14 amino acids. Trimming removed 2 bases from V and 4 bases from J, with 11 bases in between. CDR3 residues: CASSYVGGRETQYF. The CDR3 DNA reads as TGTGCCAGCAGTTACGTAGGGGGGAGAGAGACCCAGTACTTC.

This clonotype was seen at least ten times. J is TRBJ2-1 and V is TRBV30; D not certain. The CDR3 extends over 15 amino acids. Germline CDR1 GTSNPN, CDR2 SVGIG (reference sequence). With 2 bases removed from V and 9 bases from J, the gap between germline ends came to 20 bases. The CDR3 loop is CAWSTSVLSFGEQFF. In DNA, the CDR3 is TGTGCCTGGAGTACAAGCGTCTTGTCGTTTGGTGAGCAGTTCTTC. Full variable domain (missing parts from reference TRBV30 and TRBJ2-1): SQTIHQWPATLVQPVGSPLSLECTVEGTSNPNLYWYRQAAGRGLQLLFYSVGIGQISSEVPQNLSASRPQDRQFILSSKKLLLSDSGFYLCAWSTSVLSFGEQFFGPGTRLTVL.